Below, 5 T cell receptor beta chains from the same sample are listed, as sequenced in a study of blood T cell repertoires in COVID-19. Sequenced by immunoSEQ multiplex PCR; TCRdb stores in-frame clones only, minus some. The table lists about 52,000 clones, around nine tenths of them singletons. Material for sequencing was peripheral blood. These TCRs come from a man older than 75 with active or convalescent COVID-19.

The V and J genes are TRBV5-4 and TRBJ2-3; 9 bases are a match to TRBD1. The CDR3 is made up of 15 amino acids. The junction had 8 bases not matched to a gene; V was cut back by 9 bases and J by 0 bases. Germline V lookup: CDR1 SGHNT, CDR2 YYREEE (reference sequence). The CDR3 DNA reads as TGTGCCACTCTACAGGGGGCGAGAAGCACAGATACGCAGTATTTT. Residues: CATLQGARSTDTQYF.

The CDR3 spells CASRLVGSGELFF. In nucleotides, the CDR3 is TGTGCCAGTAGGTTGGTCGGTAGCGGGGAGCTGTTTTTT. This rearrangement joins TRBV19 to TRBJ2-2; D unresolved. The germline V and J ends were trimmed by 6 bases and 7 bases, with 12 bases remaining between them. Germline V gene sequence: CDR1 LNHDA, CDR2 SQIVND (reference sequence). The CDR3 extends over 13 amino acids.

The V and J genes are TRBV21-1 and TRBJ1-1; the table assigns TRBD1, which was not confirmed against the DNA. TRBV21-1 is annotated as a pseudogene. The CDR3 contains 17 residues. The DNA for the CDR3 is TGTGCCAGCAGCACCTCCCGAGCTCCGACACCGAACACTGAAGCTTTCTTT. This encodes CASSTSRAPTPNTEAFF.

The rearrangement uses TRBV19 and TRBJ2-7; TRBD1 matches 8 bases. The V gene end was trimmed by 6 bases and the J gene end by 0 bases; junction bases not matched to a gene: 7. Germline CDR1 is LNHDA and CDR2 is SQIVND (reference sequence). This CDR3 is 15 amino acids long. The CDR3 nucleotides are TGTGCCAGTAGGGGACAGGCCTATACCTCCTACGAGCAGTACTTC. Encoded protein: CASRGQAYTSYEQYF.

The CDR3 is CASSLHSRTGLNIQYF. The CDR3 bases are TGCGCCAGCAGCCTTCATTCTCGGACAGGGTTAAACATTCAGTACTTC. The chain has TRBV5-1 and TRBJ2-4; 8 bases map to TRBD1. V lost 4 bases, J lost 6 bases, and 12 bases stayed unmatched. CDR3 length equals 16 residues. Germline loops: CDR1 SGHRS, CDR2 YFSETQ.